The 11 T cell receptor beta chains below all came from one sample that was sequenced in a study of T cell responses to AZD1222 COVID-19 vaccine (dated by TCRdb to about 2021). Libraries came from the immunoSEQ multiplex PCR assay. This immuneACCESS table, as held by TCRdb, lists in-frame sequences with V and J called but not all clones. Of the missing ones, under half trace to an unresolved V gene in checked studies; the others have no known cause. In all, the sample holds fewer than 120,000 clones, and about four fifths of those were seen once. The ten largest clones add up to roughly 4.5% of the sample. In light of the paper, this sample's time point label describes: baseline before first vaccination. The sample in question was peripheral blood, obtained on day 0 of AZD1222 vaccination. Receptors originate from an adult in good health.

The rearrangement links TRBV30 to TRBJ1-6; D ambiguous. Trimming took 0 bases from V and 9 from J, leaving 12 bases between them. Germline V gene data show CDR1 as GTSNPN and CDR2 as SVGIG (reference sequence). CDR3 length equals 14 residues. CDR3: CAWSVSLWFSPLHF. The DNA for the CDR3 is TGTGCCTGGAGTGTAAGTCTATGGTTTTCACCCCTCCACTTT.

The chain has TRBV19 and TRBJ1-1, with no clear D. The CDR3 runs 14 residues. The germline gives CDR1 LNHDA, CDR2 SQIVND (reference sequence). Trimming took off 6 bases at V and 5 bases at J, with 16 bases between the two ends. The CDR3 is CASRSTASWTEAFF. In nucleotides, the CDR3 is TGTGCCAGTAGATCGACGGCCTCTTGGACTGAAGCTTTCTTT.

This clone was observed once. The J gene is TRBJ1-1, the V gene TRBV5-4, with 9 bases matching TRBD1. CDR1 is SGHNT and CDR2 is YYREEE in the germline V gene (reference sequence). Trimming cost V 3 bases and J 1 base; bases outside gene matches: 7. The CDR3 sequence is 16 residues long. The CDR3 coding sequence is TGTGCCAGCAGCTCTTTCGGGACAGGGCCGAACACTGAAGCTTTCTTT. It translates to CASSSFGTGPNTEAFF.

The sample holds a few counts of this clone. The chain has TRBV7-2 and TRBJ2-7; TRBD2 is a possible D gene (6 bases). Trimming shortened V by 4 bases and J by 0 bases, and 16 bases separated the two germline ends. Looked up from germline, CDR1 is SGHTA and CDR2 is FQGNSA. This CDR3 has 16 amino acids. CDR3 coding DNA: TGTGCCAGCAGCTACCTCTGGACTATCGACTCCTACGAGCAGTACTTC. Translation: CASSYLWTIDSYEQYF.

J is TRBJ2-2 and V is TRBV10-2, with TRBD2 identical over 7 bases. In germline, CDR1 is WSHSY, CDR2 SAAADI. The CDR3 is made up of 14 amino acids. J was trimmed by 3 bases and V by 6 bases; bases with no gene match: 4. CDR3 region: CASRRTSDTGELFF. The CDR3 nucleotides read TGCGCCAGCAGGCGCACTAGCGACACCGGGGAGCTGTTTTTT.

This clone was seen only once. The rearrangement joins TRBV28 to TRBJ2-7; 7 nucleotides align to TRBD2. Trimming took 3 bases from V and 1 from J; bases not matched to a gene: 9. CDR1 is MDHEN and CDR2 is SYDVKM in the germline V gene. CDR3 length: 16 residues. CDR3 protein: CASSFGPAGESYEQYF. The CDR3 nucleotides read TGTGCCAGCAGTTTTGGACCTGCGGGAGAGTCCTACGAGCAGTACTTC.

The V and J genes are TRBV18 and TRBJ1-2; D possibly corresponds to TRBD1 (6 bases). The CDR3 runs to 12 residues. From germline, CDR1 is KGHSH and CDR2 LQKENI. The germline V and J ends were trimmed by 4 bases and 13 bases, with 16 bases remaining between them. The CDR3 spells CASSRPQGLFTF. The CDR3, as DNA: TGTGCCAGCTCACGACCCCAGGGGTTGTTCACCTTC.

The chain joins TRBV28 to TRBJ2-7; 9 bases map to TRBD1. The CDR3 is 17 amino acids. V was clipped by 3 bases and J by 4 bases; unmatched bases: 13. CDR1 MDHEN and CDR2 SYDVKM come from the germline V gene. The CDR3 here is CASSFNRGREHRYEQYF. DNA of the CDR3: TGTGCCAGCAGTTTTAACAGGGGGCGGGAGCATCGGTACGAGCAGTACTTC.

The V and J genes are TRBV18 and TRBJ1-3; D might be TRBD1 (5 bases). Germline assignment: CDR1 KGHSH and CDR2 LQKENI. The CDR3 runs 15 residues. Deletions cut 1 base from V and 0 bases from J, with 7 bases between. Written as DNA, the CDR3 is TGTGCCAGCTCACCACTGGACACCTCTGGAAACACCATATATTTT. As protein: CASSPLDTSGNTIYF.

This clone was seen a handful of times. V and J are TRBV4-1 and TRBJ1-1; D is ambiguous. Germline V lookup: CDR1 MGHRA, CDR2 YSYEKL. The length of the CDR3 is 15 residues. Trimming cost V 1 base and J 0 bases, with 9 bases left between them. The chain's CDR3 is CASSQVGSMNTEAFF. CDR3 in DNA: TGCGCCAGCAGCCAAGTGGGCAGTATGAACACTGAAGCTTTCTTT.

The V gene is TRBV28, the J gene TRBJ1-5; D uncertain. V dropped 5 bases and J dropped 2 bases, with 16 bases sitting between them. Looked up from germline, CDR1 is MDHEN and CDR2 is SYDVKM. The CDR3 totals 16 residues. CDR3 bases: TGTGCCAGCAGTCCTCACGACTCGCGCGGCAATCAGCCCCAGCATTTT. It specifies CASSPHDSRGNQPQHF.